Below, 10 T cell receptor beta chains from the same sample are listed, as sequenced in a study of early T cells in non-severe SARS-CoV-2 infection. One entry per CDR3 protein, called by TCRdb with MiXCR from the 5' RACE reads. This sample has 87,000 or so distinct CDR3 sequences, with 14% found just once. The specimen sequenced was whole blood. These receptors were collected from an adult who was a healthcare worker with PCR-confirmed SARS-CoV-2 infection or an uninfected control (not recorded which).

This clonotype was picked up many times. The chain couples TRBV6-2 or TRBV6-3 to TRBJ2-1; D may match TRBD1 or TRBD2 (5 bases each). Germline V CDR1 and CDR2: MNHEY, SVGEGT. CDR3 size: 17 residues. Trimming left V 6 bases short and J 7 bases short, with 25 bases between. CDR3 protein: CASSPEAWGMTKNEQFF. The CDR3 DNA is TGTGCCAGCAGCCCTGAAGCGTGGGGGATGACCAAAAATGAGCAGTTCTTC.

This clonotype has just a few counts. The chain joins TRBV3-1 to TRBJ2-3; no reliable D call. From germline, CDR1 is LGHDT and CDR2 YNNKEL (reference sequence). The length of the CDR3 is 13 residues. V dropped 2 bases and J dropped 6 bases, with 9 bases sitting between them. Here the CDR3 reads CASSQPPADTQYF. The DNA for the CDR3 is TGTGCCAGCAGCCAACCCCCCGCGGATACGCAGTATTTT.

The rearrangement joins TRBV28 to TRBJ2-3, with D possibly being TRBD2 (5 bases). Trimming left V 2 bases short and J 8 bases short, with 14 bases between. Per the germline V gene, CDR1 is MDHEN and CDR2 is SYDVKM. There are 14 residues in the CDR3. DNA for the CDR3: TGTGCCAGCAGTTTAAATTCCATCCGGGGTACGCAGTATTTT. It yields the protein CASSLNSIRGTQYF.

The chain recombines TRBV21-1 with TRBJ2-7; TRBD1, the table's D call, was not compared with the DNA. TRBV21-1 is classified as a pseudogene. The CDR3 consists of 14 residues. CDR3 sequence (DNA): TGTGCCAGCAGCAAACGTCGGGGGGCCTACGAGCAGTACTTC. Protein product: CASSKRRGAYEQYF.

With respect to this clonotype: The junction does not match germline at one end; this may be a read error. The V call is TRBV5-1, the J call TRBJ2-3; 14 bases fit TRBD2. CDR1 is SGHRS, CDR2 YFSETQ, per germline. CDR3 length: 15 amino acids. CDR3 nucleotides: TGCGTCAGCAGCCCGGGACTAGCGGGGGCAGATACGCAGTATTTT. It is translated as CVSSPGLAGADTQYF.

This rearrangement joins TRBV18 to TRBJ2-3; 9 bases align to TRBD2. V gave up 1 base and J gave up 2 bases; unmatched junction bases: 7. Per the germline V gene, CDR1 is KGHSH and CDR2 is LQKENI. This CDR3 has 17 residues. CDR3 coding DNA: TGTGCCAGCTCACCACAACTAGCGGGCCTCCTCACAGATACGCAGTATTTT. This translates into CASSPQLAGLLTDTQYF.

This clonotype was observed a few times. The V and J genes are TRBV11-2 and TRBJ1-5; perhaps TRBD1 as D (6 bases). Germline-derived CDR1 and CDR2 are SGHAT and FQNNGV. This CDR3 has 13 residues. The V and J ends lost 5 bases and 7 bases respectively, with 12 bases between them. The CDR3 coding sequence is TGTGCCAGCAGCCGACAGACAGGACAGCCCCAGCATTTT. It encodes CASSRQTGQPQHF.

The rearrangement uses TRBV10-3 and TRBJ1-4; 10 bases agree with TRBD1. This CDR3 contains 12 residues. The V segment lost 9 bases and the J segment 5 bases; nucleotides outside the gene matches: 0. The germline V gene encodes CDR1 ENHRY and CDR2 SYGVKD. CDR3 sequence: CAMGQGNEKLFF. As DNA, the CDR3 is TGTGCCATGGGACAGGGGAATGAAAAACTGTTTTTT.

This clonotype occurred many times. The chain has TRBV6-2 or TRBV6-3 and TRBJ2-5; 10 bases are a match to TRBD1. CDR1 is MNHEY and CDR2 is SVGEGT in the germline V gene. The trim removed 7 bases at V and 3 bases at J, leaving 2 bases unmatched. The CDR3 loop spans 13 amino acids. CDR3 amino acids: CASIGTGEETQYF. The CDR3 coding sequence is TGTGCCAGCATTGGGACAGGGGAAGAGACCCAGTACTTC.

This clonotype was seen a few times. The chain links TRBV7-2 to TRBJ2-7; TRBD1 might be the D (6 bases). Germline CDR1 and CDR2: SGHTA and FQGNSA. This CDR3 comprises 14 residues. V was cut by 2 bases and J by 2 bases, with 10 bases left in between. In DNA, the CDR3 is TGTGCCAGCAGCTTATACACAGGGCCCTACGAGCAGTACTTC. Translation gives CASSLYTGPYEQYF.